This T cell receptor beta chain originates from a study of early T cells in non-severe SARS-CoV-2 infection. The overall study: Sequencing of bulk RNA from unsorted whole blood was done, without chain pairing.

This clonotype was seen a handful of times. Its target is unknown. Germline lookup yields CDR1 SQVTM and CDR2 ANQGSEA. V was pared by 6 bases and J by 4 bases, with 8 bases between. The CDR3 spans 11 residues. Study-wide results and limits: Lookups in VDJdb leaned toward anti-spike CD8 responses and missed private and CD4 specificities.

The TCR library protocol attached unique molecular identifiers to the individual cDNA molecules. TCRdb used MiXCR to reprocess the 5' RACE reads, holding one entry per CDR3 protein. The table includes 50,000 to 70,000 distinct CDR3 sequences, under 15% detected once. The TCR was taken from an adult who was a healthcare worker with PCR-confirmed SARS-CoV-2 infection or an uninfected control (not recorded which). The chain joins TRBV29-1 to TRBJ2-3; no firm D call. The material sequenced was whole blood. The CDR3 DNA follows: TGCAGCGTCAGTGGGGCAGATACGCAGTATTTT. This encodes CSVSGADTQYF.